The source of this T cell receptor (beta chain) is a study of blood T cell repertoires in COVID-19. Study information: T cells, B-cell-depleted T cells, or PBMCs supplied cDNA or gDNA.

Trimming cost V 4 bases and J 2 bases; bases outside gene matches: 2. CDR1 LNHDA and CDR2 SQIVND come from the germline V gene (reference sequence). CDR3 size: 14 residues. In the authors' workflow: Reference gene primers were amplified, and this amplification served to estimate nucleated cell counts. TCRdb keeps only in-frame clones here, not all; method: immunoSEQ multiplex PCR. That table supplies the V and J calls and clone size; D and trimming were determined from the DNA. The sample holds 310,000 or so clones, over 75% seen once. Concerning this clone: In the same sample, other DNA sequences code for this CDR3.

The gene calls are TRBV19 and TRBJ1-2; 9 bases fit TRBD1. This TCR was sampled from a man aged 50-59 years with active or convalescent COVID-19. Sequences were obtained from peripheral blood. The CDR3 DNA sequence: TGTGCCAGTAGTACGGACAGGGGAAACTATGGCTACACCTTC. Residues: CASSTDRGNYGYTF.